The 22 T cell receptor beta chains in this list originate from one sample, sequenced in a study of T cell repertoires in cytomegalovirus infection. TCRdb reprocessed the reads via MiXCR and lists one record per CDR3 protein. This table holds about 190,000 distinct CDR3 sequences, approximately 30% found once. The source material was PBMCs. The receptor set was obtained from a human donor in good health (CMV status not recorded). Some clones in this sample may be carry-over from other donors' samples.

This clonotype showed up just a few times. The chain links TRBV7-9 to TRBJ1-6, with unresolved D. The ends were cut back, 4 bases at V and 9 bases at J, with 13 bases in the middle. The CDR3 has 14 amino acids. CDR1 SEHNR and CDR2 FQNEAQ come from the germline V gene (reference sequence). CDR3 sequence: CASSSDGESSPLHF. CDR3 nucleotide sequence: TGTGCCAGCAGCTCCGACGGGGAGAGTTCACCCCTCCACTTT.

The CDR3 is CASSRDSFSYNEQFF. The DNA for the CDR3 is TGTGCCAGCAGTAGGGACAGTTTCTCCTACAATGAGCAGTTCTTC. The genes are TRBV2 and TRBJ2-1, with 7 bases identical to TRBD1. CDR1 and CDR2 from the germline V gene are SNHLY and FYNNEI. V dropped 5 bases and J dropped 0; count of bases not matched to a gene: 4. The CDR3 length is 15 residues.

J is TRBJ2-1 and V is TRBV12-3 or TRBV12-4, with D possibly matching TRBD2 (5 bases). Deletions cut 0 bases from V and 1 base from J, with 7 bases between. CDR3 size: 15 residues. CDR3 loop: CASSLARESYNEQFF. CDR3 sequence (DNA): TGTGCCAGCAGTTTAGCGAGGGAATCCTACAATGAGCAGTTCTTC.

This clonotype was detected many times. V usage is TRBV11-2 and J usage is TRBJ1-1; unclear D gene. There are 14 residues in the CDR3. CDR1 SGHAT and CDR2 FQNNGV come from the germline V gene. Trimming pared 5 bases from V and 4 bases from J, leaving 14 bases between. CDR3 amino acids: CASSAPTRGTEAFF. CDR3 in DNA: TGTGCCAGCAGCGCCCCGACCCGGGGCACTGAAGCTTTCTTT.

This clonotype turned up a few times. The chain is built from TRBV19 and TRBJ1-1; possible D gene TRBD1, 5 bases. The CDR3 runs 13 residues. The germline gives CDR1 LNHDA, CDR2 SQIVND (reference sequence). The V and J ends lost 5 bases and 5 bases respectively, with 12 bases between them. CDR3: CASSFLRGTEAFF. The CDR3, as DNA: TGTGCCAGTAGTTTTTTACGGGGGACTGAAGCTTTCTTT.

This clonotype was observed at least ten times. The CDR3 coding sequence is TGTGCCAGCAGAACTGCGGGGGATACGCAGTATTTT. Protein sequence: CASRTAGDTQYF. This chain links TRBV7-2 with TRBJ2-3; the D gene is possibly TRBD2 (6 bases). This CDR3 contains 12 residues. Germline CDR1 and CDR2: SGHTA and FQGNSA. The V end was cut by 6 bases, the J end by 6 bases, with 10 bases between.

Many counts were recorded for this clonotype. CDR3 sequence: CASSPRGSPNSNQPQHF. DNA for the CDR3: TGTGCCAGCAGCCCTCGGGGCAGCCCGAATAGCAATCAGCCCCAGCATTTT. V usage is TRBV7-8 and J usage is TRBJ1-5; weak D call: TRBD1 (5 bases). V was clipped by 5 bases and J by 0 bases, with 17 bases between them. The CDR3 spans 17 residues. Germline V gene data show CDR1 as SGHVS and CDR2 as FQNEAQ.

The table lists this clonotype with a few counts. V usage is TRBV2 and J usage is TRBJ1-1; the D is unclear. CDR3 length equals 13 residues. V shed 5 bases and J shed 1 base, with 8 bases lying between them. The germline gives CDR1 SNHLY, CDR2 FYNNEI. The CDR3 region has the DNA TGTGCCAGCAGTCCGATAGGGAACACTGAAGCTTTCTTT. Protein: CASSPIGNTEAFF.

This clonotype was seen at least ten times. The chain combines TRBV7-2 with TRBJ2-1; no reliable D call. Trimming left V 3 bases short and J 9 bases short, with 15 bases between. This CDR3 comprises 14 residues. Germline V gene sequence: CDR1 SGHTA, CDR2 FQGNSA. The CDR3: CASSLSPDVGEQFF. In DNA form, the CDR3 reads TGTGCCAGCAGCTTGAGCCCTGACGTGGGTGAGCAGTTCTTC.

This clonotype was detected many times. The chain recombines TRBV14 with TRBJ2-5; a weak D match, TRBD1 (5 bases). The V end was cut by 4 bases, the J end by 1 base, with 13 bases between. Per germline, CDR1 SGHDN and CDR2 FVKESK. CDR3 length equals 15 residues. The CDR3 spells CASSPLTTVQETQYF. Written as DNA, the CDR3 is TGTGCCAGCAGCCCTCTTACGACAGTCCAAGAGACCCAGTACTTC.

J is TRBJ2-7 and V is TRBV7-4, with D uncertain. Trimming took 4 bases from V and 4 from J, leaving 11 bases between them. This CDR3 has 13 amino acids. Germline values: CDR1 SGHVT, CDR2 SQSDAQ. CDR3 sequence: CASSSLGRYEQYF. The DNA for the CDR3 is TGTGCCAGCAGCTCGCTGGGTCGATACGAGCAGTACTTC.

J is TRBJ1-4 and V is TRBV5-4; 7 nucleotides match TRBD1. The germline V gene encodes CDR1 SGHNT and CDR2 YYREEE (reference sequence). The V and J ends lost 3 bases and 4 bases, in that order; junction bases with no gene match: 6. There are 15 residues in the CDR3. The CDR3 here is CASSSLGQHNEKLFF. In DNA, the CDR3 is TGTGCCAGCAGCTCCCTGGGACAGCATAATGAAAAACTGTTTTTT.

The chain combines TRBV28 with TRBJ2-4; 8 bases line up with TRBD2. V trimming: 6 bases; J trimming: 4 bases; junction bases outside the gene matches: 5. The CDR3 totals 14 residues. CDR1 and CDR2 (germline): MDHEN, SYDVKM. CDR3 sequence: CASRLGGGKNIQYF. CDR3 bases: TGTGCCAGCAGACTCGGGGGGGGGAAAAACATTCAGTACTTC.

This clonotype was recorded at least ten times. This chain joins TRBV12-3 or TRBV12-4 and TRBJ2-7; a possible D gene is TRBD2 (6 bases). This CDR3 contains 12 residues. V was trimmed by 7 bases and J by 3 bases, leaving 10 bases between them. CDR3 coding DNA: TGTGCCAGCAAAGAGGGAGGCTACGAGCAGTACTTC. Translating it yields CASKEGGYEQYF.

The chain employs TRBV12-3 or TRBV12-4 and TRBJ2-1, with TRBD1 as a possible D gene (6 bases). V shed 1 base and J shed 14 bases, with 15 bases lying between them. This CDR3 spans 13 amino acids. CDR3 sequence (DNA): TGTGCCAGCAGTTTAGTGGCCGGGACATGGGAGTTCTTC. Translated: CASSLVAGTWEFF.

This clonotype has a handful of counts. The rearrangement links TRBV19 to TRBJ1-5, with D possibly matching TRBD1 (6 bases). Trimming shortened V by 6 bases and J by 1 base, and 16 bases separated the two germline ends. This CDR3 spans 16 amino acids. Germline CDR1 and CDR2: LNHDA and SQIVND (reference sequence). CDR3: CASRGIDQGSNQPQHF. CDR3 DNA: TGTGCCAGTAGGGGTATCGATCAGGGGAGCAATCAGCCCCAGCATTTT. Together with reference TRBV19 and TRBJ1-5, the CDR3 gives the full variable domain: DGGITQSPKYLFRKEGQNVTLSCEQNLNHDAMYWYRQDPGQGLRLIYYSQIVNDFQKGDIAEGYSVSREKKESFPLTVTSAQKNPTAFYLCASRGIDQGSNQPQHFGDGTRLSIL.

The chain carries TRBV28 and TRBJ2-1; 8 bases are a match to TRBD2. The CDR3 is 15 residues long. CDR1 is MDHEN, CDR2 SYDVKM, per germline. CDR3 bases: TGTGTCACCGGTGCCGTAGCGGGGCGGAACAATGAGCAGTTCTTC. Translated: CVTGAVAGRNNEQFF.

The chain links TRBV20-1 to TRBJ1-2; D not resolved. The CDR3 covers 13 residues. V was shortened by 5 bases and J by 4 bases, with 14 bases between the two germline ends. CDR1 and CDR2 from the germline V gene are DFQATT and SNEGSKA (reference sequence). The CDR3, as DNA: TGCAGTGCTGGGTATGGGCGGACCTATGGCTACACCTTC. Its protein product is CSAGYGRTYGYTF.

The rearrangement uses TRBV5-1 and TRBJ1-2, with a weak D call TRBD1 (5 bases). Per germline, CDR1 SGHRS and CDR2 YFSETQ. The CDR3 sequence is 16 residues long. With 1 base removed from V and 0 bases from J, the gap between germline ends came to 13 bases. CDR3 sequence: CASSLYDSFSNYGYTF. The CDR3 DNA reads TGCGCCAGCAGCTTGTACGACAGTTTCTCTAACTATGGCTACACCTTC.

This clonotype has ten or more counts. The chain is built from TRBV7-2 and TRBJ1-2; TRBD1 matches 7 bases. Per germline, CDR1 SGHTA and CDR2 FQGNSA. This CDR3 has 12 residues. V lost 6 bases, J lost 8 bases, and 6 bases stayed unmatched. In nucleotides, the CDR3 is TGTGCCAGCAGGCAGGGGGAGGAAGGCTACACCTTC. This encodes CASRQGEEGYTF.

This clonotype was recorded once. The chain uses TRBV5-5 and TRBJ2-1; no firm D call. Germline assignment: CDR1 SGHKS and CDR2 YYEKEE (reference sequence). The CDR3 sequence is 13 residues long. Trimming pared 4 bases from V and 4 bases from J, leaving 9 bases between. This CDR3 reads CASSQDGYNEQFF. CDR3 nucleotides: TGTGCCAGCAGCCAGGACGGTTACAATGAGCAGTTCTTC.

This clonotype was detected ten times or more. The chain couples TRBV7-2 to TRBJ2-1; a possible D gene is TRBD2 (6 bases). Germline lookup yields CDR1 SGHTA and CDR2 FQGNSA. CDR3 size: 15 residues. V was trimmed by 1 base and J by 1 base, leaving 8 bases between them. CDR3 region: CASSLVAASYNEQFF. The CDR3 nucleotides read TGTGCCAGCAGCTTAGTAGCGGCATCCTACAATGAGCAGTTCTTC. Full variable domain (rest looked up from reference TRBV7-2 and TRBJ2-1): GAGVSQSPSNKVTEKGKDVELRCDPISGHTALYWYRQSLGQGLEFLIYFQGNSAPDKSGLPSDRFSAERTGGSVSTLTIQRTQQEDSAVYLCASSLVAASYNEQFFGPGTRLTVL.